This T cell receptor (beta chain) stems from a study of T-cell memory formation after mild COVID-19. Via MiXCR, TCRdb re-called the 5' RACE reads, giving one row per CDR3 protein. The sample lists around 130,000 distinct CDR3 sequences; about a sixth were seen once. This CDR3 contains 15 residues. Trimming removed 4 bases at V and 1 base at J, with 10 bases between. The germline V gene encodes CDR1 SGHNT and CDR2 YENEEA. This chain connects TRBV11-3 to TRBJ2-2; no reliable D call. The receptor was isolated from a man between 18 and 29 years old who had mild COVID-19 (a few samples of this study predate the infection). Cell type and time point are not known. The sample consisted of PBMCs or a T cell subset sorted from them (not recorded which). CDR3 residues: CASSSSGENTGELFF. CDR3 nucleotide sequence: TGTGCCAGCAGCTCCTCTGGGGAGAACACCGGGGAGCTGTTTTTT.